Following are 21 T cell receptor beta chains from one sample sequenced in a study of radiotherapy plus CTLA-4 blockade in lung cancer. Method: immunoSEQ multiplex PCR; TCRdb's copy keeps in-frame clones and lacks some. The data hold under 45,000 clones, with nearly 80% observed a single time. This material consisted of peripheral blood, taken from a patient treated with radiotherapy plus ipilimumab. The source is a human donor with non-small cell lung cancer that progressed on radiotherapy plus ipilimumab.

The chain has TRBV18 and TRBJ1-4; possible D gene TRBD1, 6 bases. This CDR3 has 14 residues. The germline V and J ends were trimmed by 2 bases and 7 bases, with 11 bases remaining between them. CDR1 and CDR2 from the germline V gene are KGHSH and LQKENI. The CDR3 region is CASSPAQGGEKLFF. CDR3 in DNA: TGTGCCAGCTCACCAGCACAGGGCGGTGAAAAACTGTTTTTT.

CDR3 nucleotide sequence: TGTGCCAGCAGCCTCCGCGGGGGATCCACCGGGGAGCTGTTTTTT. Amino acids: CASSLRGGSTGELFF. The chain is built from TRBV11-3 and TRBJ2-2; TRBD2 agrees at 7 bases. This CDR3 is built from 15 residues. The J segment lost 4 bases and the V segment lost 5 bases, leaving 7 bases of the junction unmatched. Germline-derived CDR1 and CDR2 are SGHNT and YENEEA. The variable domain in full, with the rest retrieved from reference TRBV11-3 and TRBJ2-2, is EAGVVQSPRYKIIEKKQPVAFWCNPISGHNTLYWYLQNLGQGPELLIRYENEEAVDDSQLPKDRFSAERLKGVDSTLKIQPAELGDSAVYLCASSLRGGSTGELFFGEGSRLTVL.

The chain recombines TRBV9 with TRBJ1-1; TRBD1 matches 7 bases. The CDR3 totals 15 residues. Trimming took 0 bases from V and 0 from J; bases not matched to a gene: 2. The V gene's germline CDR1 is SGDLS and CDR2 YYNGEE. CDR3 protein: CASSVGGQMNTEAFF. The CDR3 coding sequence is TGTGCCAGCAGCGTAGGGGGACAGATGAACACTGAAGCTTTCTTT.

This clone was detected once. The chain uses TRBV4-3 and TRBJ2-5; D is undetermined. Germline-derived CDR1 and CDR2 are LGHNA and YSLEER. The CDR3 runs to 16 residues. V lost 0 bases to trimming and J lost 5 bases, with 16 bases between them. The CDR3 protein is CASSQDAQAAWETQYF. In DNA, the CDR3 is TGCGCCAGCAGCCAAGATGCCCAGGCAGCTTGGGAGACCCAGTACTTC.

This clone turned up a few times. This chain connects TRBV2 to TRBJ2-6, with TRBD1 matching 9 bases. The V segment lost 10 bases and the J segment 2 bases; nucleotides outside the gene matches: 9. The CDR3 has 16 residues. From germline, CDR1 is SNHLY and CDR2 FYNNEI. The CDR3 region has the DNA TGTGCCATCCCGGACAGGGGAGTGGCTGGGGCCAACGTCCTGACTTTC. It codes for CAIPDRGVAGANVLTF.

The chain carries TRBV10-3 and TRBJ1-2, with 12 positions matching TRBD1. CDR3 size: 17 residues. CDR1 is ENHRY and CDR2 is SYGVKD in the germline V gene. Trimming at V came to 5 bases and at J to 3 bases, leaving 10 bases not matched to a gene. CDR3 nucleotides: TGTGCCATCAGTCGGGAGGGACAGGGGGCTATGGACTATGGCTACACCTTC. Its translation: CAISREGQGAMDYGYTF.

CDR3 amino acids: CASSTRGGAVDEQYF. CDR3 DNA: TGTGCCAGCAGCACAAGGGGCGGGGCGGTAGACGAGCAGTACTTC. The J gene is TRBJ2-7, the V gene TRBV7-2; a weak D match, TRBD2 (6 bases). The germline V gene encodes CDR1 SGHTA and CDR2 FQGNSA. With 5 bases removed from V and 5 bases from J, the gap between germline ends came to 19 bases. The CDR3 is 15 residues long.

The chain couples TRBV19 to TRBJ1-6; possible D gene TRBD1, 6 bases. Germline CDR1 reads LNHDA; CDR2 reads SQIVND (reference sequence). The CDR3 is 16 amino acids. Trimming removed 1 base at V and 8 bases at J, with 15 bases between. The CDR3 here is CASSIVPQGTYSPLHF. CDR3 coding DNA: TGTGCCAGTAGTATAGTCCCCCAGGGGACCTATTCACCCCTCCACTTT. The variable domain in full, with the rest retrieved from reference TRBV19 and TRBJ1-6, is DGGITQSPKYLFRKEGQNVTLSCEQNLNHDAMYWYRQDPGQGLRLIYYSQIVNDFQKGDIAEGYSVSREKKESFPLTVTSAQKNPTAFYLCASSIVPQGTYSPLHFGNGTRLTVT.

The gene calls are TRBV18 and TRBJ1-2; 8 bases are shared with TRBD1. V shed 3 bases, J shed 7 bases, and the junction held 4 bases outside the gene matches. The CDR3 covers 13 residues. The germline V gene encodes CDR1 KGHSH and CDR2 LQKENI. The CDR3 protein is CASSPTGEVGYTF. CDR3 nucleotides: TGTGCCAGCTCACCGACAGGGGAGGTTGGCTACACCTTC.

The chain couples TRBV5-1 to TRBJ2-1; 7 positions match TRBD2. From germline, CDR1 is SGHRS and CDR2 YFSETQ. The CDR3 runs to 15 residues. Unmatched junction bases numbered 7, after V lost 3 bases and J lost 4 bases. Here the CDR3 reads CASSSEGLPYNEQFF. CDR3 bases: TGCGCCAGCAGCTCGGAGGGACTACCTTACAATGAGCAGTTCTTC.

The rearrangement joins TRBV7-5 to TRBJ1-2; TRBD1, the table's D call, lacks a check against the DNA. TRBV7-5 is reported as a pseudogene. CDR3 size: 15 residues. The CDR3 DNA reads as TGTGCCAGAAGCTTCAGGCTGCGTCCAGACTATGGCTACACCTTC. This gives the protein CARSFRLRPDYGYTF.

J is TRBJ2-7 and V is TRBV25-1, with D possibly matching TRBD1 (5 bases). Trimming cost V 3 bases and J 3 bases, with 12 bases left between them. The CDR3 spans 14 residues. Germline V gene data show CDR1 as MGHDK and CDR2 as SYGVNS. CDR3 nucleotide sequence: TGTGCCAGCAGTGACCCCCTCGACAGCTACGAGCAGTACTTC. This translates into CASSDPLDSYEQYF.

The chain recombines TRBV19 with TRBJ2-5; 11 positions match TRBD2. There are 16 residues in the CDR3. V shed 5 bases, J shed 1 base, and the junction held 6 bases outside the gene matches. Germline lookup yields CDR1 LNHDA and CDR2 SQIVND (reference sequence). CDR3 protein: CASSPWLAGGQETQYF. Here the CDR3 DNA reads TGTGCCAGTAGTCCATGGCTAGCGGGGGGCCAAGAGACCCAGTACTTC.

J is TRBJ2-3 and V is TRBV9; TRBD1 matches at 10 bases. This CDR3 is 15 amino acids long. Germline loops: CDR1 SGDLS, CDR2 YYNGEE. Trimming at V came to 3 bases and at J to 4 bases, leaving 5 bases not matched to a gene. Written as DNA, the CDR3 is TGTGCCAGCAGCGGTGGGACAGGGGTTGCAGATACGCAGTATTTT. Amino acids: CASSGGTGVADTQYF.

This chain links TRBV18 with TRBJ2-7, with 11 bases identical to TRBD2. V trimming: 4 bases; J trimming: 2 bases; junction bases outside the gene matches: 4. Per the germline V gene, CDR1 is KGHSH and CDR2 is LQKENI. The CDR3 contains 15 residues. Here the CDR3 DNA reads TGTGCCAGCTCACGCTTAGCGGGGGGGACCTACGAGCAGTACTTC. Its translation is CASSRLAGGTYEQYF.

This clone was picked up a small number of times. The chain carries TRBV11-1 and TRBJ1-3; D might be TRBD1 (6 bases). Germline V lookup: CDR1 SGHAT, CDR2 FQDESV (reference sequence). The CDR3 consists of 17 residues. V was trimmed by 2 bases and J by 0 bases, leaving 14 bases between them. CDR3 in DNA: TGTGCCAGCAGCTTAATACCACAGGGCTACTCTGGAAACACCATATATTTT. This gives the protein CASSLIPQGYSGNTIYF.

The chain couples TRBV29-1 to TRBJ1-1; 9 bases are shared with TRBD1. This CDR3 contains 13 residues. CDR1 is SQVTM, CDR2 ANQGSEA, per germline. With 6 bases clipped from V and 8 bases from J, the junction kept 10 bases outside the gene matches. The CDR3 sequence is CSVVPGQGREAFF. CDR3 DNA: TGCAGCGTGGTCCCGGGACAGGGACGCGAAGCTTTCTTT.

The gene calls are TRBV13 and TRBJ1-1; 9 bases are a match to TRBD1. Losses at the gene ends were 5 bases for V and 6 bases for J; bases not matched to a gene: 10. This CDR3 is built from 15 residues. Germline-derived CDR1 and CDR2 are PRHDT and FYEKMQ (reference sequence). CDR3: CASSPQQGASAEAFF. Written as DNA, the CDR3 is TGTGCCAGCAGCCCTCAACAGGGGGCCTCGGCTGAAGCTTTCTTT.

This clone occurred a few times. The chain combines TRBV4-2 with TRBJ1-1; TRBD1 matches 11 bases. The CDR3 is 16 residues long. Germline CDR1 LGHNA, CDR2 YNFKEQ. V was pared by 3 bases and J by 2 bases, with 5 bases of the junction left unmatched. This CDR3 reads CASSQEDRGHNTEAFF. CDR3 DNA: TGTGCCAGCAGCCAGGAGGACAGGGGGCATAACACTGAAGCTTTCTTT.

V gene TRBV18 combines with J gene TRBJ1-6, with 9 bases matching TRBD1. The CDR3 has 14 amino acids. J was trimmed by 8 bases and V by 2 bases; bases with no gene match: 1. CDR1 is KGHSH and CDR2 is LQKENI in the germline V gene. CDR3 DNA sequence: TGTGCCAGCTCACCAAGGACAGGGGATTCACCCCTCCACTTT. Translation: CASSPRTGDSPLHF.

The rearrangement uses TRBV29-1 and TRBJ1-1, with a tentative D call TRBD1 (6 bases). The germline gives CDR1 SQVTM, CDR2 ANQGSEA. Deletions cut 6 bases from V and 0 bases from J, with 20 bases between. The CDR3 loop spans 16 amino acids. In nucleotides, the CDR3 is TGCAGCGTCAAAACGACAGGTCAGACCTTGAACACTGAAGCTTTCTTT. Amino acids: CSVKTTGQTLNTEAFF. Using reference TRBV29-1 and TRBJ1-1 for the parts outside the CDR3, the full variable domain is SAVISQKPSRDICQRGTSLTIQCQVDSQVTMMFWYRQQPGQSLTLIATANQGSEATYESGFVIDKFPISRPNLTFSTLTVSNMSPEDSSIYLCSVKTTGQTLNTEAFFGQGTRLTVV.